These 29 T cell receptor beta chains were all obtained from the same sample, sequenced in a study of cytomegalovirus exposure and HLA in healthy donors (TCRdb year 2017). The method was the immunoSEQ multiplex PCR assay. The multiplex PCR relied on a mix of 60 forward primers for TCR Vbeta segments and 13 reverse primers for TCR Jbeta segments. TCRdb took over this immuneACCESS table, retaining in-frame rearrangements with V and J assigned. Such tables are incomplete; in checked studies, under half of the missing clones stem from an unresolved V gene, and the remainder is unexplained. This sample holds under 150,000 clones; around 80% were observed only once. The top ten clones comprise approximately 9.1% of the sample. Sequences were obtained from PBMCs. The receptors come from a woman aged 45-60 years in good health and CMV-seropositive.

V gene TRBV9 combines with J gene TRBJ1-1, with D uncertain. The CDR3 covers 13 residues. Germline CDR1 is SGDLS and CDR2 is YYNGEE. Trimming cost V 0 bases and J 4 bases, with 7 bases left between them. CDR3 region: CASSVDRGTEAFF. The CDR3 nucleotides read TGTGCCAGCAGCGTAGACCGGGGCACTGAAGCTTTCTTT.

The rearrangement links TRBV4-3 to TRBJ1-5; D is perhaps TRBD1 (6 bases). The CDR3 runs 15 residues. V was trimmed by 3 bases and J by 5 bases, leaving 14 bases between them. Germline CDR1 LGHNA, CDR2 YSLEER. The CDR3 reads CASSQREGGDQPQHF. The CDR3 bases are TGCGCCAGCAGCCAGAGGGAGGGGGGCGATCAGCCCCAGCATTTT.

This rearrangement joins TRBV4-1 to TRBJ1-3; the D is unclear. Germline values: CDR1 MGHRA, CDR2 YSYEKL. Trimming removed 7 bases from V and 9 bases from J, with 19 bases in between. The CDR3 is 14 residues long. CDR3 nucleotide sequence: TGCGCCAGCACCAGGCGGGCCCTCCTCGGCACCATATATTTT. It is translated as CASTRRALLGTIYF.

The V gene is TRBV29-1, the J gene TRBJ2-7, with D tentatively TRBD2 (5 bases). V was shortened by 4 bases and J by 4 bases, with 8 bases between the two germline ends. Germline V gene data show CDR1 as SQVTM and CDR2 as ANQGSEA. The CDR3 is 11 amino acids. The CDR3 spells CSVGGAYEQYF. DNA of the CDR3: TGCAGCGTTGGGGGAGCATACGAGCAGTACTTC.

The V and J genes are TRBV5-4 and TRBJ2-5, with 11 bases lining up with TRBD2. Germline CDR1 and CDR2: SGHNT and YYREEE (reference sequence). The CDR3 is 14 residues long. Trimming at V came to 4 bases and at J to 4 bases, leaving 3 bases not matched to a gene. The CDR3 nucleotides read TGTGCCAGCAGCCAAGGACTAGCGGGAGAGACCCAGTACTTC. Translating it yields CASSQGLAGETQYF.

The CDR3 nucleotides are TGTGCCAGCAGCCTCGGACGGGAGAGATGGCACACAATCCCAGAGACCCAGTACTTC. Residues: CASSLGRERWHTIPETQYF. The chain recombines TRBV7-2 with TRBJ2-5, with D possibly TRBD2 on 6 matching bases. Per the germline V gene, CDR1 is SGHTA and CDR2 is FQGNSA. The CDR3 is made up of 19 amino acids. Trimming took off 5 bases at V and 4 bases at J, with 29 bases between the two ends.

The chain carries TRBV19 and TRBJ1-2; 7 bases align to TRBD1. CDR1 LNHDA and CDR2 SQIVND come from the germline V gene (reference sequence). CDR3 length: 12 amino acids. V shed 7 bases, J shed 10 bases, and the junction held 9 bases outside the gene matches. The CDR3 region has the DNA TGTGCCAGTAAAGACAGGGATATGGCCTACACCTTC. Its translation: CASKDRDMAYTF.

This clone was detected once. The chain uses TRBV5-1 and TRBJ2-1, with TRBD2 matching 7 bases. CDR1 and CDR2 (germline): SGHRS, YFSETQ. Trimming cost V 4 bases and J 3 bases; bases outside gene matches: 10. There are 16 residues in the CDR3. The CDR3 here is CASSTLLADNYNEQFF. The CDR3 DNA follows: TGCGCCAGCAGCACCCTTCTAGCGGACAACTACAATGAGCAGTTCTTC.

This clone turned up a few times. CDR3 DNA: TGTGCCAGCAGGGAGCCGGGGAATACTGGAAACACCATATATTTT. Amino acids: CASREPGNTGNTIYF. The chain employs TRBV6-1 and TRBJ1-3; D not resolved. The CDR3 runs 15 residues. V was clipped by 6 bases and J by 2 bases, with 14 bases between them. Per germline, CDR1 MNHNS and CDR2 SASEGT.

The chain carries TRBV13 and TRBJ2-7; possible D gene TRBD1, 5 bases. The CDR3 is 13 amino acids. Deletions cut 2 bases from V and 6 bases from J, with 11 bases between. Germline CDR1 is PRHDT and CDR2 is FYEKMQ (reference sequence). Here the CDR3 reads CASSLSQGGEQYF. The CDR3 region has the DNA TGTGCCAGCAGCTTATCTCAGGGCGGCGAGCAGTACTTC.

The V call is TRBV4-2, the J call TRBJ1-2; D might be TRBD1 (5 bases). The CDR3 runs to 16 residues. CDR1 and CDR2 (germline): LGHNA, YNFKEQ. V was pared by 3 bases and J by 8 bases, with 22 bases between. The CDR3 protein is CASSHLGGRPESGYTF. The CDR3 DNA reads TGTGCCAGCAGCCACCTGGGGGGACGCCCGGAGTCAGGCTACACCTTC.

This clone came up a few times. The chain joins TRBV23-1 to TRBJ1-6; 10 nucleotides align to TRBD1. TRBV23-1 is sorted into the ORF group, with uncertain function. V dropped 0 bases and J dropped 7; count of bases not matched to a gene: 3. There are 16 residues in the CDR3. The CDR3 nucleotides are TGCGCCAGCAGTCAATCCCCGGGACAGGGGAATTCACCCCTCCACTTT. This translates into CASSQSPGQGNSPLHF.

The chain has TRBV5-6 and TRBJ2-1, with 10 bases matching TRBD2. The V gene end was trimmed by 3 bases and the J gene end by 5 bases; junction bases not matched to a gene: 5. Germline V gives CDR1 SGHDT, CDR2 YYEEEE. The CDR3 has 15 amino acids. The CDR3 protein is CASSWGTSADNEQFF. Written as DNA, the CDR3 is TGTGCCAGCAGCTGGGGGACTAGCGCCGACAATGAGCAGTTCTTC.

The J gene is TRBJ2-4, the V gene TRBV7-8, with 8 bases fitting TRBD1. The CDR3 is made up of 15 amino acids. The germline gives CDR1 SGHVS, CDR2 FQNEAQ. The V gene end was trimmed by 5 bases and the J gene end by 5 bases; junction bases not matched to a gene: 8. In DNA, the CDR3 is TGTGCCAGCAGCCTGTCCGGGACAGGTCAAAACATTCAGTACTTC. It translates to CASSLSGTGQNIQYF.

The sample holds a few counts of this clone. The chain carries TRBV4-1 and TRBJ1-3; 10 bases line up with TRBD1. V was pared by 1 base and J by 4 bases, with 4 bases of the junction left unmatched. This CDR3 comprises 16 residues. Germline V CDR1 and CDR2: MGHRA, YSYEKL. The CDR3 is CASSQGRGQGGNTIYF. The CDR3 DNA is TGCGCCAGCAGCCAAGGGAGGGGACAGGGGGGAAACACCATATATTTT.

The chain joins TRBV29-1 to TRBJ2-7; 11 positions match TRBD2. CDR1 and CDR2 from the germline V gene are SQVTM and ANQGSEA. V shed 6 bases and J 6 bases; nucleotides not matched to a gene: 7. This CDR3 comprises 13 residues. This CDR3 reads CSVRLAGSFEQYF. In DNA, the CDR3 is TGCAGCGTGCGACTAGCGGGGAGTTTCGAGCAGTACTTC.

This rearrangement joins TRBV5-6 to TRBJ2-5, with TRBD2 identical over 8 bases. V gave up 0 bases and J gave up 4 bases; unmatched junction bases: 5. Germline-derived CDR1 and CDR2 are SGHDT and YYEEEE. This CDR3 region has 15 residues. CDR3 region: CASSLVPGRGETQYF. The CDR3 coding sequence is TGTGCCAGCAGCTTGGTTCCCGGGAGGGGAGAGACCCAGTACTTC.

The chain links TRBV4-1 to TRBJ2-1; TRBD2 matches 7 bases. This CDR3 is 17 amino acids long. Germline values: CDR1 MGHRA, CDR2 YSYEKL. With V trimmed by 1 base and J by 2 bases, 8 bases remained unmatched. The CDR3 DNA follows: TGCGCCAGCAGCCAAGCTCCGGGACTAAGTACCTACAATGAGCAGTTCTTC. It encodes CASSQAPGLSTYNEQFF.

The V call is TRBV9, the J call TRBJ1-5, with 7 bases fitting TRBD1. The CDR3 sequence is 16 residues long. V was clipped by 3 bases and J by 2 bases; unmatched bases: 8. Germline lookup yields CDR1 SGDLS and CDR2 YYNGEE. The CDR3 sequence: CASSASGTAGNQPQHF. In DNA, the CDR3 is TGTGCCAGCAGCGCCTCCGGGACAGCAGGCAATCAGCCCCAGCATTTT.

The CDR3 DNA sequence: TGTGCCAGCGCATCGACAGGGTTGGTCACAGATACGCAGTATTTT. Its protein is CASASTGLVTDTQYF. The rearrangement links TRBV19 to TRBJ2-3, with 7 bases fitting TRBD1. The V gene end was trimmed by 9 bases and the J gene end by 2 bases; junction bases not matched to a gene: 11. Germline values: CDR1 LNHDA, CDR2 SQIVND (reference sequence). CDR3 length equals 15 residues.

The genes are TRBV5-1 and TRBJ2-1; weak D call: TRBD2 (6 bases). This CDR3 has 15 residues. Germline values: CDR1 SGHRS, CDR2 YFSETQ. The V and J ends lost 0 bases and 3 bases respectively, with 10 bases between them. CDR3 protein: CASSLAGEFYNEQFF. The CDR3 bases are TGCGCCAGCAGCTTGGCGGGAGAATTCTACAATGAGCAGTTCTTC. Using reference TRBV5-1 and TRBJ2-1 for the parts outside the CDR3, the full variable domain is KAGVTQTPRYLIKTRGQQVTLSCSPISGHRSVSWYQQTPGQGLQFLFEYFSETQRNKGNFPGRFSGRQFSNSRSEMNVSTLELGDSALYLCASSLAGEFYNEQFFGPGTRLTVL.

J is TRBJ1-1 and V is TRBV21-1; TRBD1, the table's D call, was not compared with the DNA. TRBV21-1 is labeled a pseudogene. This CDR3 is built from 10 residues. CDR3 DNA sequence: TGTGCCCCCGGGACAGGTGAAGCTTTCTTT. It yields the protein CAPGTGEAFF.

This chain links TRBV30 with TRBJ2-3; 10 bases align to TRBD2. CDR1 is GTSNPN, CDR2 SVGIG, per germline (reference sequence). V shed 2 bases, J shed 0 bases, and the junction held 8 bases outside the gene matches. This CDR3 has 17 amino acids. CDR3 in amino acids: CAWSSWLAGVSTDTQYF. Here the CDR3 DNA reads TGTGCCTGGAGTTCGTGGCTAGCGGGAGTCAGCACAGATACGCAGTATTTT.

The CDR3 here is CASREGGGDEKLFF. The CDR3 nucleotides are TGTGCCAGCAGAGAAGGGGGGGGAGATGAAAAACTGTTTTTT. V gene TRBV4-2 combines with J gene TRBJ1-4; perhaps TRBD1 as D (6 bases). V gave up 6 bases and J gave up 6 bases, with 14 bases separating them. The CDR3 is made up of 14 amino acids. CDR1 and CDR2 from the germline V gene are LGHNA and YNFKEQ.

The genes are TRBV5-1 and TRBJ2-7; the D is unclear. Germline-derived CDR1 and CDR2 are SGHRS and YFSETQ. Trimming stripped 0 bases from V and 3 bases from J, with 10 bases between. This CDR3 has 14 amino acids. CDR3 in amino acids: CASSLGESRYEQYF. The DNA of the CDR3 is TGCGCCAGCAGCTTGGGAGAGAGTCGCTACGAGCAGTACTTC. The entire variable domain, with the rest obtained from reference TRBV5-1 and TRBJ2-7, is as follows: KAGVTQTPRYLIKTRGQQVTLSCSPISGHRSVSWYQQTPGQGLQFLFEYFSETQRNKGNFPGRFSGRQFSNSRSEMNVSTLELGDSALYLCASSLGESRYEQYFGPGTRLTVT.

The chain has TRBV4-1 and TRBJ1-4; 9 bases agree with TRBD1. Unmatched junction bases numbered 13, after V lost 10 bases and J lost 7 bases. The CDR3 totals 15 residues. Germline CDR1 and CDR2: MGHRA and YSYEKL. Here the CDR3 DNA reads TGCGCCACCTCAGACCCCGGGACAGGGATTGAAAAACTGTTTTTT. It is translated as CATSDPGTGIEKLFF.

The chain carries TRBV15 and TRBJ2-1; 12 bases map to TRBD1. The CDR3 spans 12 residues. V dropped 9 bases and J dropped 8; count of bases not matched to a gene: 2. Germline V gene lookup returns CDR1 LNHNV and CDR2 YYDKDF (reference sequence). The chain's CDR3 is CATGQGAHEQFF. The CDR3 DNA reads TGTGCCACGGGACAGGGGGCCCATGAGCAGTTCTTC.

V and J are TRBV29-1 and TRBJ2-2; D is possibly TRBD1 (5 bases). The CDR3 length is 12 residues. Per germline, CDR1 SQVTM and CDR2 ANQGSEA. The CDR3 sequence: CSSTASTGELFF. As DNA, the CDR3 is TGCAGTTCGACAGCGAGCACCGGGGAGCTGTTTTTT.

The V and J genes are TRBV7-2 and TRBJ1-1; 7 bases fit TRBD1. CDR3 length: 14 amino acids. The ends lost 5 bases at V and 0 bases at J; junction bases unmatched: 3. Germline V lookup: CDR1 SGHTA, CDR2 FQGNSA. CDR3 in DNA: TGTGCCAGCAGCATACAGGGGTTGAACACTGAAGCTTTCTTT. As protein: CASSIQGLNTEAFF.